The clone carrying this T cell receptor (beta chain) occurred a few times. Its antigen is undetermined. This sample was taken from a study of beta chain features in type 1 diabetes. The study, taken as a whole, reports: When Type 1 diabetes patients were examined, their TCRB CDR3s proved moderately but significantly shorter in all four CD4+ subsets.

The J segment lost 3 bases and the V segment lost 4 bases, leaving 10 bases of the junction unmatched. The CDR3 extends over 16 amino acids. Germline V gives CDR1 SGDLS, CDR2 YYNGEE. All of the isolated RNA was reverse transcribed, so expressed TCRB transcripts were sequenced. Data came from immunoSEQ multiplex PCR; TCRdb stores just in-frame clones and leaves some out. The sample has approximately 600,000 clones, 9.5% to 15% seen once; the top ten hold 0.09% to 0.15%. This TCR came from a man in his thirties or forties with type 1 diabetes. This chain uses TRBV9 with TRBJ2-3, with 8 nucleotides matching TRBD2. The sequenced material came from naive CD4+ T cells from blood. For the CDR3, the DNA is TGTGCCAGCAGCCTCCGTTCGGGACTAGATACAGATACGCAGTATTTT. It specifies CASSLRSGLDTDTQYF.